This T cell receptor (beta chain) originates from a study of cytomegalovirus exposure and HLA in healthy donors. This clone was detected once. The primer mix had 60 Vbeta and 13 Jbeta primers. Sequencing was performed with immunoSEQ multiplex PCR; in TCRdb, only in-frame clones are kept and a portion is missing. The sample has 75,000 to 90,000 clones, 55% to 65% seen once. Germline V gene lookup returns CDR1 MNHEY and CDR2 SMNVEV (reference sequence). CDR3 length: 15 residues. V lost 6 bases and J lost 0, with 13 bases in between. The receptor's source is a woman aged 40 to 50 in good health and CMV-seropositive. Sequenced material: PBMCs. J is TRBJ2-3 and V is TRBV27; perhaps TRBD2 as D (6 bases). Here the CDR3 reads CASRYGRFSTDTQYF. The CDR3 bases are TGTGCCAGCAGATACGGGAGATTCAGCACAGATACGCAGTATTTT.